The entry below describes one TCR beta chain. The entry originates in a study of blood T cell repertoires in COVID-19. Study information: Nucleic acid was either cDNA or gDNA, and it came from T cells, B-cell-depleted T cells, or PBMCs.

Per germline, CDR1 LGHDT and CDR2 YNNKEL (reference sequence). The CDR3 totals 14 residues. The V and J ends lost 2 bases and 7 bases respectively, with 11 bases between them. Under the authors' procedure: Estimation of nucleated cell counts relied on the amplification of reference gene primers. TCRdb keeps only in-frame clones here, not all; method: immunoSEQ multiplex PCR. For V, J and clone size, that table is used; D and trimming come from the DNA. There are some 230,000 clones in the sample; 65% to 90% occur only once, and just under 7.5% lies in the top ten. This TCR derives from a woman aged 45-65 years with acute or convalescent COVID-19. The source material was peripheral blood. The chain has TRBV3-1 (or the pseudogene TRBV3-2) and TRBJ2-2, with a tentative D call TRBD1 (5 bases). The CDR3 here is CASSQHQGIGELFF. In nucleotides, the CDR3 is TGTGCCAGCAGCCAACATCAGGGTATCGGGGAGCTGTTTTTT.